These 23 T cell receptor beta chains originate from one sample sequenced in a study of CD8+CD57+ T cells in acquired aplastic anemia. CD8+CD57+ cell expansion had been shown by flow cytometry in patients chosen for sequencing. Genomic DNA provided the template from which TCR beta VDJ and CDR3 profiles were obtained. TCRdb called the reads again in MiXCR, with one record for every CDR3 protein. The sample has under 200,000 distinct CDR3 sequences; 45% to 50% are singletons. The source material was sorted CD4+, CD8+, or CD8+CD57+ T cells (not recorded which) from PBMCs. Every receptor here comes from a human donor with aplastic anemia.

Concerning this clonotype itself: This sequence may be a read error, since a much larger clone differs from it by one base. The chain has TRBV30 and TRBJ2-7; D not resolved. There are 14 residues in the CDR3. CDR1 and CDR2 (germline): GTSNPN, SVGIG (reference sequence). Trimming took 5 bases from V and 3 from J, leaving 17 bases between them. This CDR3 is CAWERQAYVYEQYF. As DNA, the CDR3 is TGTGCCTGGGAGAGGCAGGCATATGTCTACGAGCAGTACTTC.

With respect to this clonotype: A clone one base away is much larger, so this may be a read error. V is TRBV9 and J is TRBJ2-1, with TRBD2 identical over 8 bases. CDR3 length: 14 residues. Losses at the gene ends were 3 bases for V and 8 bases for J; bases not matched to a gene: 7. The V gene's germline CDR1 is SGDLS and CDR2 YYNGEE. CDR3 DNA sequence: TGTGCCAGCAGCGCCCCTAGCGGGCGGGATGAGCAGTTCTTC. Translation gives CASSAPSGRDEQFF.

This clonotype was observed many times. This chain uses TRBV11-3 with TRBJ2-7; TRBD2 matches 8 bases. With 0 bases clipped from V and 4 bases from J, the junction kept 8 bases outside the gene matches. CDR3 length: 16 residues. Looked up from germline, CDR1 is SGHNT and CDR2 is YENEEA. CDR3 protein: CASSLDRTGGGYEQYF. CDR3 nucleotides: TGTGCCAGCAGCTTAGATCGTACGGGAGGGGGTTACGAGCAGTACTTC.

This chain connects TRBV24-1 to TRBJ1-1; possible D gene TRBD1, 6 bases. CDR3 length: 14 amino acids. Germline CDR1 is KGHDR and CDR2 is SFDVKD. V lost 7 bases and J 5 bases, leaving 16 bases between the germline ends. The CDR3 loop reads CATRGTGRTTEAFF. The CDR3 coding sequence is TGTGCCACCAGGGGAACAGGGAGGACGACTGAAGCTTTCTTT.

This chain joins TRBV10-1 and TRBJ1-2; D gene ambiguous. The germline gives CDR1 WNHNN, CDR2 SYGVQD (reference sequence). Between the trimmed V and J ends, which lost 7 bases and 3 bases, there was a span of 9 bases. This CDR3 is built from 12 residues. This CDR3 reads CASIHGDYGYTF. The CDR3 DNA reads as TGCGCCAGCATCCACGGGGACTATGGCTACACCTTC.

There are many counts of this clonotype. This chain connects TRBV5-8 to TRBJ2-1, with a weak D call TRBD2 (7 bases). CDR3 length equals 14 residues. V was shortened by 0 bases and J by 10 bases, with 14 bases between the two germline ends. Germline CDR1 reads SGHTS; CDR2 reads YDEGEE. DNA of the CDR3: TGTGCCAGCAGCTTGGCCGGGGGCGGGAGCGAGCAGTTCTTC. Translation: CASSLAGGGSEQFF.

As concerns this clonotype: The junction differs from germline at one of its ends, possibly a read error. The chain links TRBV15 to TRBJ2-5; TRBD2 matches at 7 bases. The germline gives CDR1 LNHNV, CDR2 YYDKDF (reference sequence). CDR3 length: 14 residues. In DNA, the CDR3 is TGTGACACCAGCACAGGACTAGGCCAAGAGACCCAGTACTTC. Protein sequence: CDTSTGLGQETQYF. The full variable domain, in which reference TRBV15 and TRBJ2-5 provide the parts outside the CDR3, is DAMVIQNPRYQVTQFGKPVTLSCSQTLNHNVMYWYQQKSSQAPKLLFHYYDKDFNNEADTPDNFQSRRPNTSFCFLDIRSPGLGDTAMYLCDTSTGLGQETQYFGPGTRLLVL.

The chain joins TRBV7-2 to TRBJ1-2; 7 positions match TRBD1. This CDR3 is 15 amino acids long. Germline assignment: CDR1 SGHTA and CDR2 FQGNSA. The V and J ends lost 4 bases and 2 bases, in that order; junction bases with no gene match: 7. The CDR3 protein is CASSSTGQENYGYTF. CDR3 in DNA: TGTGCCAGCAGCTCGACCGGACAGGAGAACTATGGCTACACCTTC.

In this sample, this clonotype turned up a few times. The rearrangement links TRBV10-3 to TRBJ2-3, with D tentatively TRBD2 (5 bases). V gave up 7 bases and J gave up 0 bases, with 14 bases separating them. The CDR3 covers 15 residues. Germline V gene data show CDR1 as ENHRY and CDR2 as SYGVKD. This CDR3 reads CAITESGSSTDTQYF. CDR3 nucleotide sequence: TGTGCCATCACCGAGTCGGGGTCTAGCACAGATACGCAGTATTTT.

This sequence joins TRBV20-1 and TRBJ1-5; a possible D gene is TRBD1 (5 bases). V lost 3 bases, J lost 7 bases, and 22 bases lay in between. The CDR3 is 16 residues long. CDR1 DFQATT and CDR2 SNEGSKA come from the germline V gene (reference sequence). The CDR3 here is CSARARNLGRGQPQHF. The CDR3 region has the DNA TGCAGTGCTAGGGCTCGGAATTTAGGACGGGGCCAGCCCCAGCATTTT.

The chain links TRBV9 to TRBJ2-1; TRBD2 might be the D (6 bases). The CDR3 extends over 15 amino acids. Looked up from germline, CDR1 is SGDLS and CDR2 is YYNGEE. Trimming stripped 0 bases from V and 2 bases from J, with 9 bases between. As DNA, the CDR3 is TGTGCCAGCAGCGTAGGGGACTTGACCTACAATGAGCAGTTCTTC. It codes for CASSVGDLTYNEQFF.

This clonotype appeared many times. The V gene is TRBV11-2, the J gene TRBJ2-7; TRBD1 is a possible D gene (6 bases). Trimming stripped 0 bases from V and 3 bases from J, with 12 bases between. The CDR3 has 15 residues. The germline V gene has CDR1 SGHAT and CDR2 FQNNGV. The CDR3 protein is CASSLDLLDSYEQYF. The CDR3 DNA follows: TGTGCCAGCAGCTTAGACTTACTGGACAGCTACGAGCAGTACTTC.

The chain employs TRBV20-1 and TRBJ2-7; D is unclear. The V end was cut by 0 bases, the J end by 5 bases, with 11 bases between. Germline V gene data show CDR1 as DFQATT and CDR2 as SNEGSKA (reference sequence). The CDR3 covers 13 residues. CDR3 sequence reads: CSARDLGSDEQYF. The CDR3 DNA sequence: TGCAGTGCTAGAGATCTCGGGTCCGACGAGCAGTACTTC.

The chain has TRBV10-3 and TRBJ1-5; TRBD1 agrees at 7 bases. The V gene end was trimmed by 7 bases and the J gene end by 3 bases; junction bases not matched to a gene: 6. Germline CDR1 and CDR2: ENHRY and SYGVKD. The CDR3 consists of 14 residues. The CDR3: CAIKGTDDNQPQHF. Here the CDR3 DNA reads TGTGCCATCAAGGGGACAGACGACAATCAGCCCCAGCATTTT.

There are many counts of this clonotype. V gene TRBV4-1 combines with J gene TRBJ2-5, with 11 bases identical to TRBD2. Trimming cost V 4 bases and J 3 bases; bases outside gene matches: 4. Germline V gene lookup returns CDR1 MGHRA and CDR2 YSYEKL. CDR3 length: 15 residues. Written as DNA, the CDR3 is TGCGCCAGCAGCCCACTAGCGGGAGTTGAAGAGACCCAGTACTTC. It is translated as CASSPLAGVEETQYF.

The chain couples TRBV4-1 to TRBJ1-2; D ambiguous. The CDR3 consists of 17 residues. Germline loops: CDR1 MGHRA, CDR2 YSYEKL. Trimming took off 4 bases at V and 5 bases at J, with 23 bases between the two ends. CDR3 region: CASSPEGGLIPMYGYTF. CDR3 nucleotides: TGCGCCAGCAGCCCGGAGGGCGGCTTGATCCCAATGTATGGCTACACCTTC.

This chain links TRBV24-1 with TRBJ2-1, with 10 bases fitting TRBD2. CDR1 and CDR2 (germline): KGHDR, SFDVKD. V lost 3 bases to trimming and J lost 5 bases; unmatched junction nucleotides: 6. This CDR3 has 16 amino acids. The CDR3 DNA reads as TGTGCCACCAGTGATCCTAGCGGGGGAGGGGACAATGAGCAGTTCTTC. Encoded protein: CATSDPSGGGDNEQFF.

The rearrangement uses TRBV24-1 and TRBJ2-1, with D possibly TRBD1 on 6 matching bases. V lost 1 base and J lost 7, with 10 bases in between. This CDR3 comprises 14 residues. The V gene's germline CDR1 is KGHDR and CDR2 SFDVKD. CDR3 nucleotide sequence: TGTGCCACCAGTGATTTTACAGGGACGAATGAGCAGTTCTTC. Translated, it gives CATSDFTGTNEQFF.

The V gene is TRBV24-1, the J gene TRBJ2-2; D possibly corresponds to TRBD1 (6 bases). Germline V gene lookup returns CDR1 KGHDR and CDR2 SFDVKD. The CDR3 extends over 16 amino acids. Trimming stripped 4 bases from V and 2 bases from J, with 13 bases between. In DNA, the CDR3 is TGTGCCACCAGTGACCCCACAGGGAGCAACACCGGGGAGCTGTTTTTT. This codes for CATSDPTGSNTGELFF.

As concerns this clonotype: It may be a read error: a sequence one base away is much more abundant. This chain uses TRBV30 with TRBJ2-7; D may be TRBD2 (5 bases). The CDR3 is 12 residues long. V gave up 5 bases and J gave up 4 bases, with 12 bases separating them. CDR1 is GTSNPN and CDR2 is SVGIG in the germline V gene (reference sequence). CDR3 amino acids: CAWVDWSYEQYF. CDR3 sequence (DNA): TGTGCCTGGGTGGACTGGTCGTACGAGCAGTACTTC.

The rearrangement uses TRBV4-1 and TRBJ2-2, with TRBD2 identical over 8 bases. The CDR3 length is 18 residues. The J segment lost 5 bases and the V segment lost 3 bases, leaving 14 bases of the junction unmatched. Germline V gene sequence: CDR1 MGHRA, CDR2 YSYEKL. The CDR3 coding sequence is TGCGCCAGCAGCCAGGAAATGGGAGGGATAGCGGGAACCGGGGAGCTGTTTTTT. This translates into CASSQEMGGIAGTGELFF.

Concerning this clonotype itself: This could be a read error, since a much larger clone is one nucleotide away. This chain links TRBV6-5 with TRBJ2-3; a weak D match, TRBD1 (5 bases). The length of the CDR3 is 15 residues. Germline loops: CDR1 MNHEY, CDR2 SVGAGI. The CDR3 DNA sequence: TGTGCCAGCAGTTACTTCGACAGAGAAACAGATACGCGGTATTTT. This gives the protein CASSYFDRETDTRYF.

This clonotype was observed at least ten times. The chain combines TRBV6-7 with TRBJ2-7, with 8 bases fitting TRBD1. TRBV6-7 is flagged as an ORF with uncertain function. Trimming removed 6 bases from V and 2 bases from J; junction bases left unmatched: 3. The CDR3 loop spans 13 amino acids. The CDR3 is CASRPRGPYEQYF. CDR3 nucleotide sequence: TGTGCCAGCAGACCCAGGGGGCCCTACGAGCAGTACTTC.